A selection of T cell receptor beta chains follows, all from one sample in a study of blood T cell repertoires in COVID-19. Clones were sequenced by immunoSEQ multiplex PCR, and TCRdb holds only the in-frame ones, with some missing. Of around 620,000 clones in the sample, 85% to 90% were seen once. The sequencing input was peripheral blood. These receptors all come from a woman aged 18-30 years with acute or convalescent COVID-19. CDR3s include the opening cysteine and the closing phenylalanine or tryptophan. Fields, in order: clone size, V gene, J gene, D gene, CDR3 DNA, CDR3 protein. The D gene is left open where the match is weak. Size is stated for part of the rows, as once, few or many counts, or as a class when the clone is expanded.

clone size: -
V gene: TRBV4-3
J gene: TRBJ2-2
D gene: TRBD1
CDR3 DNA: TGCGCCAGCAGCCAAGACAGGGGGACCATGAACACCGGGGAGCTGTTTTTT
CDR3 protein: CASSQDRGTMNTGELFF

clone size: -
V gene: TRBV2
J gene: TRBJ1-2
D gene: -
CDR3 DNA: TGTGCCAGCAGTGGAGGAGGAAGGGATAACTATGGCTACACCTTC
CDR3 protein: CASSGGGRDNYGYTF

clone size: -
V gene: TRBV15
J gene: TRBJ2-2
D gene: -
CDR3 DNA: TGTGCCACCAGCAAATATGGGCAGACGAACACCGGGGAGCTGTTTTTT
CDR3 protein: CATSKYGQTNTGELFF

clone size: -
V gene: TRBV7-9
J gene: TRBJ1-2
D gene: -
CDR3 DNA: TGTGCCAGCAGCTTAACATCTGGCTACACCTTC
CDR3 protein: CASSLTSGYTF

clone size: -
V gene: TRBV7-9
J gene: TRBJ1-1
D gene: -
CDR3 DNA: TGTGCCAGCAGCTTTACAGGGAACATGAACACTGAAGCTTTCTTT
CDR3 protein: CASSFTGNMNTEAFF

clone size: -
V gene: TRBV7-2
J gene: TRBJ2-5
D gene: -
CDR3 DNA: TGTGCCAGCAGCTTACAGGGGACAATGAAAGAGACCCAGTACTTC
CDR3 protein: CASSLQGTMKETQYF

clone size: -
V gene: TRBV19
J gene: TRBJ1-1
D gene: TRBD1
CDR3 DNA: TGTGCCAGTAGTATGGGGACGACAGGGGCGAATGAAGCTTTCTTT
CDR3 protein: CASSMGTTGANEAFF

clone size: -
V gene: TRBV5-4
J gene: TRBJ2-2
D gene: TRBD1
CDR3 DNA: TGTGCCAGCAGCTGGCAGGGGGATGGCGGGGAGCTGTTTTTT
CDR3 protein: CASSWQGDGGELFF

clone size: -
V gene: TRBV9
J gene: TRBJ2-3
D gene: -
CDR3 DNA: TGTGCCAGCAGCGTTTCCGGGGTGCGCACAGATACGCAGTATTTT
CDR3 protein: CASSVSGVRTDTQYF

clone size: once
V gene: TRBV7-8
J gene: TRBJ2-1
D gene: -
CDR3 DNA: TGTGCCAGCAGCTTAGTCGGCTTCGGGGGGCCGAATACCTACAATGAGCAGTTCTTC
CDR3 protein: CASSLVGFGGPNTYNEQFF

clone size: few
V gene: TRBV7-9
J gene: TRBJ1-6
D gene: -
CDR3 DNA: TGTGCCAGCAGCTCTACAGGGTCCCGTGTCTCCTATAATTCACCCCTCCACTTT
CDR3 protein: CASSSTGSRVSYNSPLHF

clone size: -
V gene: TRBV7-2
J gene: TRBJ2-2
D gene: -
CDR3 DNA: TGTGCCAGCAGCCCTTACAGGCCTTCGAACACCGGGGAGCTGTTTTTT
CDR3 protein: CASSPYRPSNTGELFF

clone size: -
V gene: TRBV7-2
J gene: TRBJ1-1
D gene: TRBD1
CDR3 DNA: TGTGCCAGCAGCCGTAGACAGGGGGGCACTGAAGCTTTCTTT
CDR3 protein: CASSRRQGGTEAFF

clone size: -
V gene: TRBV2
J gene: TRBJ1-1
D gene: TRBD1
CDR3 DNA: TGTGCCAGCAGTGAAGCGCCGGGACAGGGTACTGAAGCTTTCTTT
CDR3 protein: CASSEAPGQGTEAFF

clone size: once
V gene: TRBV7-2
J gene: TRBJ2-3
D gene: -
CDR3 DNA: TGTGCCAGCAGCTTAGTCGGGGGAATGGCAGATACGCAGTATTTT
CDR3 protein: CASSLVGGMADTQYF